These T cell receptor beta chains were read from a single sample in a study of T cells in Graves' hyperthyroidism and ophthalmopathy. TCRdb analysed the multiplex PCR reads with MiXCR anew, one entry per CDR3 protein. This table has approximately 410,000 distinct CDR3 sequences, roughly 15% appearing once. Specimen: blood. All receptors derive from a woman between 18 and 29 years old with Graves' hyperthyroidism. CDR3s include the opening cysteine and the closing phenylalanine or tryptophan. D genes are given only for firm matches. Clone size, where shown, is once, few, many, or a class for clones that have expanded.

NA	TRBV7-2	TRBJ1-1	many	CASSDPGEATEAFF	TGTGCCAGCAGCGACCCGGGGGAGGCCACTGAAGCTTTCTTT
NA	TRBV7-2	TRBJ1-1	many	CASSFRATEAFF	TGTGCCAGCAGCTTCAGGGCCACTGAAGCTTTCTTT
NA	TRBV7-9	TRBJ1-2	NA	CASSPPTGPNYGYTF	TGTGCCAGCAGCCCACCGACAGGACCTAACTATGGCTACACCTTC
NA	TRBV6-1	TRBJ2-6	many	CASSETSGANVLTF	TGTGCCAGCAGTGAGACATCTGGGGCCAACGTCCTGACTTTC
TRBD2	TRBV19	TRBJ2-3	many	CASSIDNARGGRSADTQYF	TGTGCCAGTAGTATAGATAACGCCCGGGGCGGGAGGAGCGCAGATACGCAGTATTTT
TRBD2	TRBV11-2	TRBJ2-3	many	CASSPSWAGGFGTDTQYF	TGTGCCAGCAGCCCCTCGTGGGCGGGAGGTTTCGGCACAGATACGCAGTATTTT
TRBD2	TRBV9	TRBJ2-7	NA	CASSAGLADRYSYEQYF	TGTGCCAGCAGCGCCGGACTAGCGGATAGGTACTCCTACGAGCAGTACTTC
NA	TRBV6-5	TRBJ1-2	many	CASSYLGGAGPEGYTF	TGTGCCAGCAGTTACTTGGGAGGGGCTGGCCCGGAGGGCTACACCTTC
NA	TRBV20-1	TRBJ2-1	many	CSARPRSGSYNEQFF	TGCAGTGCTAGACCTCGGAGTGGGAGCTACAATGAGCAGTTCTTC
TRBD1	TRBV28	TRBJ1-2	NA	CASSLIGQGAGYGYTF	TGTGCCAGCAGTTTAATCGGCCAGGGGGCTGGCTATGGCTACACCTTC
NA	TRBV4-2	TRBJ2-3	NA	CASSQEGDWDTQYF	TGTGCCAGCAGCCAAGAGGGGGATTGGGATACGCAGTATTTT
NA	TRBV6-2/TRBV6-3	TRBJ1-5	many	CASRRQASSQPQHF	TGTGCCAGCAGACGACAGGCGTCCAGTCAGCCCCAGCATTTT
TRBD2	TRBV11-3	TRBJ2-1	NA	CASSLRPHIGEGSSYNEQFF	TGTGCCAGCAGCTTACGACCTCATATTGGGGAGGGGAGCTCCTACAATGAGCAGTTCTTC
TRBD1	TRBV12-3/TRBV12-4	TRBJ2-3	many	CASSLGPGTGLTDTQYF	TGTGCCAGCAGTCTAGGTCCCGGGACAGGGCTCACAGATACGCAGTATTTT
NA	TRBV20-1	TRBJ2-1	many	CSASRDINEQFF	TGCAGTGCTAGCAGGGATATCAATGAGCAGTTCTTC
NA	TRBV5-1	TRBJ1-1	many	CASSLEWGMNTEAFF	TGCGCCAGCAGCTTGGAGTGGGGGATGAACACTGAAGCTTTCTTT
NA	TRBV18	TRBJ1-4	many	CASSPDRHEKLFF	TGTGCCAGCTCACCGGACAGACATGAAAAACTGTTTTTT
NA	TRBV20-1	TRBJ2-7	many	CSARPLDPGYEQYF	TGCAGTGCTAGACCCCTGGATCCGGGATACGAGCAGTACTTC
TRBD2	TRBV20-1	TRBJ2-1	few	CSASCGSSYNEQFF	TGCAGTGCTAGCTGCGGGAGCTCCTACAATGAGCAGTTCTTC
TRBD2	TRBV30	TRBJ2-7	few	CAWAISGSSYEQYF	TGTGCCTGGGCGATCAGCGGGAGCTCCTACGAGCAGTACTTC
NA	TRBV2	TRBJ2-1	many	CASNRGQYNEQFF	TGTGCCAGCAATAGAGGACAGTACAATGAGCAGTTCTTC
NA	TRBV2	TRBJ2-3	many	CASSDYSGQPSGSQYF	TGTGCCAGCAGTGATTATTCGGGGCAGCCTTCAGGGTCGCAGTATTTT
TRBD2	TRBV19	TRBJ2-5	NA	CASSSNPLAGGPLGETQYF	TGTGCCAGTAGTTCTAACCCTCTAGCGGGAGGGCCGCTCGGAGAGACCCAGTACTTC
NA	TRBV7-9	TRBJ2-7	many	CASSWGTDSYEQYF	TGTGCCAGCAGCTGGGGGACCGATTCCTACGAGCAGTACTTC
NA	TRBV3-1	TRBJ1-2	many	CASSPREAPQGYTF	TGTGCCAGCAGCCCCCGGGAGGCGCCTCAGGGCTACACCTTC
NA	TRBV12-3/TRBV12-4	TRBJ1-4	once	CASSLSTRGIPGEKLFF	TGTGCCAGCAGTTTAAGCACACGCGGTATTCCTGGTGAAAAACTGTTTTTT
TRBD1	TRBV5-1	TRBJ2-2	few	CASSLASQGVTGELFF	TGCGCCAGCAGCTTGGCCAGCCAGGGGGTCACCGGGGAGCTGTTTTTT
NA	TRBV7-8	TRBJ2-5	few	CASSFSYGSETQYF	TGTGCCAGCAGCTTCTCCTACGGTTCAGAGACCCAGTACTTC
NA	TRBV5-6	TRBJ1-1	NA	CASSFVLGWDTEAFF	TGTGCCAGCAGCTTCGTGCTGGGGTGGGACACTGAAGCTTTCTTT
TRBD1	TRBV5-1	TRBJ1-2	few	CASSFGTDSYGYTF	TGCGCCAGCAGCTTTGGGACAGATTCCTATGGCTACACCTTC
NA	TRBV6-1	TRBJ2-1	many	CASSAPESPYNEQFF	TGTGCCAGCAGTGCCCCGGAGTCCCCCTACAATGAGCAGTTCTTC
TRBD2	TRBV4-1	TRBJ2-5	NA	CASSQDWATSGRALVTQYF	TGCGCCAGCAGCCAAGATTGGGCGACTAGCGGGAGGGCCTTGGTGACCCAGTACTTC
NA	TRBV28	TRBJ1-1	many	CASWTGGWHTEAFF	TGTGCCAGCTGGACCGGAGGGTGGCACACTGAAGCTTTCTTT
NA	TRBV30	TRBJ2-1	few	CAWSPRVWGEQFF	TGTGCCTGGAGTCCCAGGGTCTGGGGTGAGCAGTTCTTC
TRBD2	TRBV20-1	TRBJ2-1	many	CSASLSSGRREQFF	TGCAGTGCTAGTCTGTCTAGCGGGAGACGGGAGCAGTTCTTC
TRBD2	TRBV12-3/TRBV12-4	TRBJ2-1	many	CASSLGLAVSNEQFF	TGTGCCAGCAGTTTAGGGCTAGCGGTATCCAATGAGCAGTTCTTC
NA	TRBV30	TRBJ1-3	many	CAWSVLTAISGNTIYF	TGTGCCTGGAGTGTACTAACAGCTATCTCTGGAAACACCATATATTTT
NA	TRBV9	TRBJ2-7	NA	CASSGAGTYEQYF	TGTGCCAGCAGCGGGGCAGGTACCTACGAGCAGTACTTC
NA	TRBV7-2	TRBJ1-1	many	CASSAGAPPTEAFF	TGTGCCAGCAGCGCCGGGGCCCCCCCCACTGAAGCTTTCTTT
TRBD1	TRBV5-1	TRBJ2-1	NA	CASSSGQGLIEQFF	TGCGCCAGCAGCTCGGGACAGGGGCTAATTGAGCAGTTCTTC
TRBD2	TRBV27	TRBJ2-3	many	CASSGLAGVSDTQYF	TGTGCCAGCTCCGGACTAGCGGGAGTCTCAGATACGCAGTATTTT
NA	TRBV20-1	TRBJ2-1	many	CSAPKRAYNYNEQFF	TGCAGTGCTCCCAAGCGGGCCTACAATTACAATGAGCAGTTCTTC
NA	TRBV7-8	TRBJ2-5	NA	CASSARWETQYF	TGTGCCAGCAGCGCCCGATGGGAGACCCAGTACTTC
NA	TRBV6-1	TRBJ2-7	many	CASSEAGRTSYEQYF	TGTGCCAGCAGTGAAGCCGGAAGGACATCCTACGAGCAGTACTTC
NA	TRBV27	TRBJ2-2	many	CASSLIPRAGELFF	TGTGCCAGCAGTTTAATCCCGAGGGCCGGGGAGCTGTTTTTT
NA	TRBV9	TRBJ1-1	NA	CASSVEVGRDTEAFF	TGTGCCAGCAGCGTAGAAGTAGGGAGGGACACTGAAGCTTTCTTT
NA	TRBV6-1	TRBJ2-4	many	CASSDRGAKNIQYF	TGTGCCAGCAGTGACAGGGGAGCCAAAAACATTCAGTACTTC
NA	TRBV27	TRBJ1-5	many	CASSLLAGSNQPQHF	TGTGCCAGCAGTTTATTGGCGGGTAGCAATCAGCCCCAGCATTTT
NA	TRBV18	TRBJ2-2	NA	CASSPPVTGELFF	TGTGCCAGCTCACCACCGGTAACCGGGGAGCTGTTTTTT
TRBD1	TRBV18	TRBJ1-1	many	CASSRQGGTEAFF	TGTGCCAGCTCGCGACAGGGGGGCACTGAAGCTTTCTTT
NA	TRBV7-9	TRBJ1-4	NA	CASSARRGDEKLFF	TGTGCCAGCAGCGCCCGGAGGGGTGATGAAAAACTGTTTTTT
NA	TRBV11-2	TRBJ1-2	many	CASSSIQGHYGGYTF	TGTGCCAGCAGCTCAATTCAGGGGCACTACGGCGGCTACACCTTC
NA	TRBV4-2	TRBJ1-1	NA	CASSPEVTDLPNTEAFF	TGTGCCAGCAGCCCGGAAGTGACAGACCTCCCGAACACTGAAGCTTTCTTT
TRBD2	TRBV28	TRBJ2-7	NA	CASSLSGALSGASYEQYF	TGTGCCAGCAGTTTATCAGGAGCTCTTAGCGGGGCCTCCTACGAGCAGTACTTC
NA	TRBV30	TRBJ1-6	NA	CAWSTGTYGSPLHF	TGTGCCTGGAGTACCGGGACCTACGGCTCACCCCTCCACTTT
NA	TRBV2	TRBJ1-1	many	CASSEGGRFTEAFF	TGTGCCAGCAGTGAAGGGGGGCGTTTCACTGAAGCTTTCTTT
NA	TRBV7-8	TRBJ1-3	NA	CASSSPTGYSGNTIYF	TGTGCCAGCAGTTCACCAACAGGGTACTCTGGAAACACCATATATTTT
TRBD2	TRBV12-3/TRBV12-4	TRBJ2-1	NA	CASSFGTSGYDEQFF	TGTGCCAGCAGTTTCGGGACTAGCGGTTACGATGAGCAGTTCTTC
TRBD1	TRBV20-1	TRBJ2-3	many	CSAPSRDRVDTQYF	TGCAGTGCTCCGTCCCGGGACAGGGTTGATACGCAGTATTTT